A single sample is the source of the 10 T cell receptor beta chains below, sequenced in a study of blood T cell repertoires in COVID-19. Using immunoSEQ multiplex PCR, the repertoire was profiled, and TCRdb retains in-frame clones only, with some absent. The sample lists 200,000 to 250,000 clones, about 84% occurring once. The source material was PBMCs or T cells enriched from blood (not recorded which). The receptors were sampled from a man aged 60 to 69 who had recovered from COVID-19.

The genes are TRBV15 and TRBJ2-1, with TRBD1 identical over 8 bases. The CDR3 length is 14 residues. Trimming cost V 6 bases and J 6 bases; bases outside gene matches: 7. CDR1 and CDR2 (germline): LNHNV, YYDKDF (reference sequence). The CDR3 nucleotides read TGTGCCACCAGAACCGCCGGGACAGGCAATGAGCAGTTCTTC. Translation gives CATRTAGTGNEQFF.

The rearrangement uses TRBV12-5 and TRBJ1-1; 8 bases map to TRBD1. V was clipped by 3 bases and J by 1 base; unmatched bases: 16. This CDR3 has 19 residues. The germline gives CDR1 LGHNT, CDR2 FRNRAP. CDR3 in amino acids: CASGLVLGQGLEENTEAFF. CDR3 DNA sequence: TGTGCTAGTGGTTTAGTCCTCGGACAGGGTCTGGAGGAGAACACTGAAGCTTTCTTT.

CDR3 DNA sequence: TGTGCCAGCAGCTTGCCGTCAGCGGGGGGCACAGATACGCAGTATTTT. It encodes CASSLPSAGGTDTQYF. This sequence joins TRBV7-2 and TRBJ2-3; 8 bases align to TRBD2. Trimming at V came to 3 bases and at J to 1 base, leaving 6 bases not matched to a gene. Germline V gives CDR1 SGHTA, CDR2 FQGNSA. This CDR3 region has 16 residues.

V usage is TRBV7-9 and J usage is TRBJ1-2; 9 bases map to TRBD1. The CDR3 runs to 16 residues. V was pared by 1 base and J by 7 bases, with 10 bases of the junction left unmatched. Germline V gives CDR1 SEHNR, CDR2 FQNEAQ (reference sequence). CDR3 residues: CASSLVPGQGLGGYTF. Written as DNA, the CDR3 is TGTGCCAGCAGCTTAGTCCCGGGACAGGGTTTGGGTGGCTACACCTTC.

This clone was picked up one time. V and J are TRBV9 and TRBJ1-3; perhaps TRBD1 as D (6 bases). This CDR3 comprises 17 residues. The V end lost 1 base, the J end lost 3 bases, and 17 bases lay between the germline ends. CDR1 and CDR2 from the germline V gene are SGDLS and YYNGEE. The CDR3, as DNA: TGTGCCAGCAGCGTATGGCCAGGGGCCCTTGGTGGAAACACCATATATTTT. This translates into CASSVWPGALGGNTIYF.

V and J are TRBV19 and TRBJ1-1; TRBD1 might be the D (5 bases). The germline V gene encodes CDR1 LNHDA and CDR2 SQIVND (reference sequence). V was clipped by 4 bases and J by 5 bases, with 11 bases between them. The CDR3 is 13 amino acids. DNA of the CDR3: TGTGCCAGTAGTACGGGACTTTTAACTGAAGCTTTCTTT. This translates into CASSTGLLTEAFF. Combining the CDR3 with reference TRBV19 and TRBJ1-1 gives the whole variable domain DGGITQSPKYLFRKEGQNVTLSCEQNLNHDAMYWYRQDPGQGLRLIYYSQIVNDFQKGDIAEGYSVSREKKESFPLTVTSAQKNPTAFYLCASSTGLLTEAFFGQGTRLTVV.

The V call is TRBV7-9, the J call TRBJ2-5; TRBD2 is a possible D gene (5 bases). Trimming took 1 base from V and 1 from J, leaving 7 bases between them. The CDR3 spans 14 residues. Looked up from germline, CDR1 is SEHNR and CDR2 is FQNEAQ (reference sequence). The CDR3 sequence is CASSLGLTQETQYF. CDR3 in DNA: TGTGCCAGCAGCTTAGGACTAACCCAAGAGACCCAGTACTTC.

The chain carries TRBV7-9 and TRBJ1-1, with TRBD1 identical over 12 bases. The V and J ends lost 6 bases and 4 bases, in that order; junction bases with no gene match: 6. Looked up from germline, CDR1 is SEHNR and CDR2 is FQNEAQ (reference sequence). The CDR3 has 15 residues. DNA of the CDR3: TGTGCCAGCAGTTGGGACAGGGGGCAAGGCACTGAAGCTTTCTTT. It is translated as CASSWDRGQGTEAFF. Supplemented by reference TRBV7-9 and TRBJ1-1, the full variable domain reads DTGVSQNPRHKITKRGQNVTFRCDPISEHNRLYWYRQTLGQGPEFLTYFQNEAQLEKSRLLSDRFSAERPKGSFSTLEIQRTEQGDSAMYLCASSWDRGQGTEAFFGQGTRLTVV.

The genes are TRBV7-5 and TRBJ2-1; TRBD2, as called in the table, went unchecked against the DNA. TRBV7-5 represents a pseudogene. This CDR3 comprises 16 residues. The CDR3 DNA reads TGTGCCAGAAGCTTCGACCTAGCGGGGGACTACAATGAGCAGTTCTTC. As protein: CARSFDLAGDYNEQFF.

V is TRBV19 and J is TRBJ1-1; maybe TRBD1 (5 bases). This CDR3 comprises 14 residues. Germline V gives CDR1 LNHDA, CDR2 SQIVND (reference sequence). V was trimmed by 7 bases and J by 0 bases, leaving 12 bases between them. This CDR3 reads CASNRPNMNTEAFF. The CDR3 DNA follows: TGTGCCAGTAACAGGCCCAACATGAACACTGAAGCTTTCTTT.